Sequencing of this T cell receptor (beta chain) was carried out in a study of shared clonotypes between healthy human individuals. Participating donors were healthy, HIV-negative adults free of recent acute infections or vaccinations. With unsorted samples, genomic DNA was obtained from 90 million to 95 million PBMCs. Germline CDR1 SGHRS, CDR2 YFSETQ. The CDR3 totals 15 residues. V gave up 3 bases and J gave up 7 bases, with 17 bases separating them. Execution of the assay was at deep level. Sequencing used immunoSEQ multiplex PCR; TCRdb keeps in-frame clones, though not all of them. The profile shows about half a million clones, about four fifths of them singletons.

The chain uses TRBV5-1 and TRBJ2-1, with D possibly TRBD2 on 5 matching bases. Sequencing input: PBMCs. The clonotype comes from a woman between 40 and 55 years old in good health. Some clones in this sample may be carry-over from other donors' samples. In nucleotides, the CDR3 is TGCGCCAGCAGCTCGGGATTCAGAAACCTTAATGAGCAGTTCTTC. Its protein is CASSSGFRNLNEQFF.